A selection of T cell receptor delta chains follows, all from one sample in a study of fetal and pediatric gammadelta thymocytes. TCRdb reanalysed the reads via CATT. The sample yields just over 1,400 delta-chain clones, approximately 9.4% seen once. The sequencing input was non-Vgamma9Vdelta2 gamma-delta T cells from the thymus. The receptor source for this set is a human fetus. Each CDR3 is given with its conserved first and last residue. The D gene is left open where the match is weak. The size field is filled for only some rows; it gives once, few, many or a size class.

clone size	V gene	J gene	D gene	CDR3 protein	CDR3 DNA
medium-sized	TRDV2	TRDJ3	TRDD3	CACDILGDKYWDTRQMFF	TGTGCCTGTGACATACTGGGGGATAAATACTGGGACACCCGACAGATGTTTTTC
medium-sized	TRDV3	TRDJ3	TRDD3	CAFGLGDNTWDTRQMFF	TGTGCCTTTGGGCTGGGGGATAATACCTGGGACACCCGACAGATGTTTTTC
large	TRDV1	TRDJ1	NA	CALGDWGDTDKLIF	NA
large	TRDV3	TRDJ3	NA	CAFGGRRTRQMFF	TGTGCCTTTGGGGGCCGACGCACCCGACAGATGTTTTTC
large	TRAV29/DV5	TRDJ1	NA	CAASGDTDKLIF	TGTGCAGCAAGCGGGGACACCGATAAACTCATCTTT
medium-sized	TRDV3	TRDJ3	TRDD3	CAFSWGIRSWDTRQMFF	TGTGCCTTTAGCTGGGGGATACGCTCCTGGGACACCCGACAGATGTTTTTC
medium-sized	TRDV2	TRDJ3	TRDD3	CACDWGIKDWDTRQMFF	TGTGCCTGTGACTGGGGGATAAAAGACTGGGACACCCGACAGATGTTTTTC
medium-sized	TRDV3	TRDJ1	TRDD3	CAFGGGYTDKLIF	TGTGCCTTTGGGGGGGGATACACCGATAAACTCATCTTT
few	TRDV3	TRDJ1	TRDD3	CAFRGIKYTDKLIF	TGTGCCTTTAGGGGGATAAAGTACACCGATAAACTCATCTTT
NA	TRAV29/DV5	TRDJ1	TRDD3	CAATGGYTDKLIF	TGTGCAGCAACTGGGGGATACACCGATAAACTCATCTTT
medium-sized	TRDV2	TRDJ3	TRDD3	CACDTGGYDWDTRQMFF	TGTGCCTGTGACACCGGGGGATACGACTGGGACACCCGACAGATGTTTTTC
large	TRAV29/DV5	TRDJ2	TRDD3	CAASGDTTAQLFF	TGTGCAGCAAGCGGGGATACGACAGCACAACTCTTCTTT
NA	TRDV1	TRDJ3	NA	CALGEVLGDTRQMFF	TGTGCTCTTGGGGAAGTACTGGGGGACACCCGACAGATGTTTTTC
medium-sized	TRDV2	TRDJ3	TRDD3	CACDLLGASSWDTRQMFF	TGTGCCTGTGATCTACTGGGGGCCAGCTCCTGGGACACCCGACAGATGTTTTTC
NA	TRDV2	TRDJ3	TRDD3	CACDTYWGIKGSSWDTRQMFF	TGTGCCTGTGACACCTACTGGGGGATAAAGGGAAGCTCCTGGGACACCCGACAGATGTTTTTC
medium-sized	TRDV2	TRDJ2	NA	CACDTGDLTAQLFF	TGTGCCTGTGACACCGGGGATTTGACAGCACAACTCTTCTTT
medium-sized	TRDV1	TRDJ1	TRDD3	CALGERVLGDTDKLIF	TGTGCTCTTGGGGAACGGGTACTGGGGGATACCGATAAACTCATCTTT
medium-sized	TRDV1	TRDJ3	NA	CALGELESNSWDTRQMFF	TGTGCTCTTGGGGAACTGGAGTCCAACTCCTGGGACACCCGACAGATGTTTTTC
NA	TRDV2	TRDJ2	NA	CACDTANVTAQLFF	TGTGCCTGTGACACAGCGAATGTGACAGCACAACTCTTCTTT
large	TRDV3	TRDJ2	NA	CAFGGPTAQLFF	TGTGCCTTTGGGGGACCTACAGCACAACTCTTCTTT
large	TRDV3	TRDJ2	TRDD3	CALLGDTLTAQLFF	TGTGCCTTACTGGGGGATACTTTGACAGCACAACTCTTCTTT
NA	TRDV3	TRDJ1	NA	CAFRGIFKLIF	TGTGCCTTTAGGGGGATTTTTAAACTCATCTTT
medium-sized	TRDV3	TRDJ3	TRDD3	CAFGGYSWDTRQMFF	TGTGCCTTTGGGGGATACTCCTGGGACACCCGACAGATGTTTTTC
few	TRDV2	TRDJ1	TRDD3	CACDKIWGIYTDKLIF	TGTGCCTGTGACAAAATCTGGGGGATATACACCGATAAACTCATCTTT
large	TRAV29/DV5	TRDJ1	TRDD3	CAASVLGDTDKLIF	TGTGCAGCAAGCGTACTGGGGGATACCGATAAACTCATCTTT
medium-sized	TRAV29/DV5	TRDJ3	NA	CAASGGTWDTRQMFF	TGTGCAGCAAGCGGGGGAACCTGGGACACCCGACAGATGTTTTTC
medium-sized	TRDV1	TRDJ3	NA	CALGVGSSWDTRQMFF	TGTGCTCTTGGGGTTGGGAGCTCCTGGGACACCCGACAGATGTTTTTC
NA	TRAV29/DV5	TRDJ3	TRDD3	CAASDWGIRSWDTRQMFF	TGTGCAGCAAGTGACTGGGGGATACGCTCCTGGGACACCCGACAGATGTTTTTC
large	TRDV1	TRDJ1	TRDD3	CALGDTGGYDKLIF	TGTGCTCTTGGGGATACTGGGGGATACGATAAACTCATCTTT
few	TRAV29/DV5	TRDJ3	TRDD3	CAASYWGIRSSWDTRQMFF	TGTGCAGCAAGCTACTGGGGGATACGGAGCTCCTGGGACACCCGACAGATGTTTTTC
large	TRDV1	TRDJ3	NA	CALGELGRDTRQMFF	TGTGCTCTTGGGGAACTGGGGAGGGACACCCGACAGATGTTTTTC
large	TRDV2	TRDJ3	NA	CACDTGYWDTRQMFF	TGTGCCTGTGACACGGGATACTGGGACACCCGACAGATGTTTTTC
medium-sized	TRDV2	TRDJ3	TRDD3	CACDKYWGIRSWDTRQMFF	TGTGCCTGTGACAAATACTGGGGGATACGCTCCTGGGACACCCGACAGATGTTTTTC
medium-sized	TRDV2	TRDJ1	TRDD3	CACVAYWGIRTYTDKLIF	TGTGCCTGTGTCGCCTACTGGGGGATACGAACGTACACCGATAAACTCATCTTT
large	TRDV2	TRDJ2	TRDD3	CACDTGGYAAQLFF	TGTGCCTGTGACACTGGGGGATACGCAGCACAACTCTTCTTT
large	TRDV2	TRDJ1	TRDD3	CACDTGGYADKLIF	TGTGCCTGTGACACTGGGGGATACGCCGATAAACTCATCTTT
large	TRDV3	TRDJ3	NA	CAFTGSSWDTRQMFF	TGTGCCTTTACTGGGAGCTCCTGGGACACCCGACAGATGTTTTTC
large	TRDV3	TRDJ1	TRDD3	CAFGIRDKLIF	TGTGCCTTTGGGATACGCGATAAACTCATCTTT
medium-sized	TRDV2	TRDJ1	TRDD3	CACDLGGYLTDKLIF	TGTGCCTGTGACCTTGGGGGATATCTCACCGATAAACTCATCTTT
large	TRAV38-2/DV8	TRDJ3	TRDD3	CAYRSGGYSWDTRQMFF	TGTGCTTATAGGAGTGGGGGATACTCCTGGGACACCCGACAGATGTTTTTC
NA	TRDV2	TRDJ2	NA	CACDTGDPWTAQLFF	TGTGCCTGTGACACCGGTGATCCTTGGACAGCACAACTCTTCTTT
large	TRDV3	TRDJ1	NA	CAFLGDTDKLIF	TGTGCCTTTTTGGGGGACACCGATAAACTCATCTTT
medium-sized	TRDV2	TRDJ3	NA	CACDTGGNSWDTRQMFF	TGTGCCTGTGACACTGGGGGCAACTCCTGGGACACCCGACAGATGTTTTTC
large	TRDV1	TRDJ1	NA	CALGELTDKLIF	TGTGCTCTTGGGGAACTTACCGATAAACTCATCTTT
medium-sized	TRDV2	TRDJ3	NA	CACDWGPSSWDTRQMFF	TGTGCCTGTGACTGGGGACCAAGCTCCTGGGACACCCGACAGATGTTTTTC
medium-sized	TRDV2	TRDJ3	TRDD3	CACDGYWGISWDTRQMFF	TGTGCCTGTGACGGTTACTGGGGGATAAGCTGGGACACCCGACAGATGTTTTTC
NA	TRDV2	TRDJ3	TRDD3	CACDKKNTGGYSWDTRQMFF	TGTGCCTGTGACAAAAAAAATACTGGGGGATACTCCTGGGACACCCGACAGATGTTTTTC